Detailed here is one TCR beta chain. The entry originates in a study of blood T cell repertoires in COVID-19. Study-level information: Sources were T cells, B-cell-depleted T cells, or PBMCs; the material itself was cDNA or gDNA.

Generated by immunoSEQ multiplex PCR, the TCRdb table keeps only in-frame clones and is missing some. The table shows tens of thousands of clones, with 83% occurring only once. The TCR was taken from an elderly man with acute or convalescent COVID-19. The sequencing sample was made of peripheral blood.

The DNA for the CDR3 is TGTGCCAGCAGTTTCTCCCCGACTAGCGGGGGGGTTAGATGGGATGAGCAGTTCTTC. It encodes CASSFSPTSGGVRWDEQFF. V and J are TRBV28 and TRBJ2-1; 14 nucleotides match TRBD2. With 3 bases clipped from V and 8 bases from J, the junction kept 15 bases outside the gene matches. The CDR3 runs 19 residues. In germline, CDR1 is MDHEN, CDR2 SYDVKM. The entire variable domain, with the rest obtained from reference TRBV28 and TRBJ2-1, is as follows: DVKVTQSSRYLVKRTGEKVFLECVQDMDHENMFWYRQDPGLGLRLIYFSYDVKMKEKGDIPEGYSVSREKKERFSLILESASTNQTSMYLCASSFSPTSGGVRWDEQFFGPGTRLTVL.